The clone carrying this T cell receptor (beta chain) was seen many times. The data were taken from a study of Graves' ophthalmopathy and Graves' hyperthyroidism. V gave up 1 base and J gave up 10 bases, with 16 bases separating them. Germline CDR1 is MNHNS and CDR2 is SASEGT. The CDR3 contains 14 residues. As the template, RNA transcripts were used to amplify TCR beta CDR3 regions. The first-round RT-PCR employed HTBI primers together with the Qiagen OneStep RT-PCR kit. A multiplex PCR was then performed as the second round. One entry per CDR3 protein, called by TCRdb with MiXCR from the multiplex PCR reads. This table has about 340,000 distinct CDR3 sequences, roughly a sixth appearing once. Certain patients were not enrolled. These were patients with other autoimmune diseases, uncontrolled infections, pregnancy or lactation. PBMCs were isolated from a 10 ml sample of fresh peripheral blood.

The receptor's source is an adult man with Graves' ophthalmopathy. V is TRBV6-1 and J is TRBJ1-2; D might be TRBD1 (5 bases). The sequenced sample consisted of peripheral blood. CDR3 in amino acids: CASSEGSQEGAYTF. CDR3 nucleotides: TGTGCCAGCAGTGAAGGTTCACAGGAAGGAGCCTACACCTTC.